Included here is one T cell receptor (beta chain) sequence, with context. There are a few counts of this clone. Its cognate antigen has yet to be identified. Base-call qualities are not available, and no considerably larger clone is one nucleotide away. In the germline V gene, CDR1 corresponds to MGHRA and CDR2 to YSYEKL. The CDR3 numbers 14 residues from cysteine through phenylalanine. Only the CDR3 region is kept as DNA, spanning 42 bases read in frame from base 1. Trimming removed 4 bases from V and 5 bases from J, leaving 14 bases between the germline ends. The High Capacity cDNA Reverse Transcription Kit was used to reverse transcribe all of the isolated RNA, meaning that expressed TCRB transcripts were what got sequenced. Deep immunoSEQ sequencing was applied to naive, central memory and regulatory T cell samples, giving an average of around 3.8 million total reads per sample. Sorted cells were lysed in RLT buffer and RNA was extracted with DNase-treated RNeasy Micro or Mini kits, depending on cell number. Each cell subset was processed separately to prevent cross-contamination, with patient and healthy donor samples processed together. The immunoSEQ multiplex PCR was used to amplify TCRB sequences from cDNA, yielding 87-bp fragments that span the CDR3 region. The amplicons were sequenced using the Illumina HiSeq platform. Processing in the source paper ran as follows. PCR bias was computationally corrected using synthetic template baselines, reads within Hamming distance 2 were collapsed, and singletons that could not be merged were discarded. Reads were aligned against IMGT to assign V, D and J genes, CDR3 length and insertions or deletions at six rearrangement sites. Clonotype counts were normalized to sorted cell number within each subset before computing true diversity and Gini coefficients with the tcR R package. The overlap coefficient, calculated on TCRB nucleotide sequences, was used to quantify repertoire sharing. Out-of-frame TCRB sequences from naive cells were analyzed as a proxy for the pre-selection repertoire. TCRdb mirrors the immuneACCESS table, restricted to in-frame sequences. Some clones are absent from its copies; in checked studies, under half trace to an unresolved V gene, and the reason for the others is unknown. The DNA gave D and trimming, while V, J and clone size come from that table. The sample has nearly 700,000 clones on record, under 15% of them singletons. The biggest ten clones account for 0.02% to 0.025% of the sample.

This sample is part of a study of beta chain features in type 1 diabetes listed by TCRdb under 2018. Broadly, across the study: Mean age, gender distribution, total cell number and subset yield did not differ between patients and healthy donors. The study compared the TCRB repertoires of sorted circulating CD4+ T cell subsets in recently diagnosed type 1 diabetes patients with those in matched healthy donors. Across all samples, some 100,000,000 sorted cells were examined, and cell number per subset correlated strongly with RNA yield. Whereas all 28 donors provided naive and central memory subsets, regulatory and stem cell-like memory subsets were isolated from just 8 patients and roughly eight healthy donors.

Broader findings and caveats from the paper: In all four CD4+ subsets, TCRB CDR3 length was moderately but significantly shorter in type 1 diabetes patients. The naive, central memory and regulatory TCRB repertoires appeared to resemble one another more closely among patients than among healthy donors. Patients with type 1 diabetes made fewer insertions and deleted more nucleotides at VDJ recombination sites, implying thymic rearrangement abnormalities. Because cDNA was sequenced instead of genomic DNA, highly expressing activated cells could be over-represented, though the groups showed no difference in activation or CD3 levels. Because the HLA sub-analyses included only small numbers of individuals, any influence of HLA type on TCRB rearrangement was left unresolved. Shorter templates might be favored by PCR, yet because patient and control samples were amplified and corrected together, any such skew would affect both groups equally.

Each donor gave one peripheral blood draw, averaging approximately 110 mL, which was collected into heparinised tubes. A BD FACSAria II was used to sort naive, central memory, regulatory and stem cell-like memory CD4+ T cells with a panel that included CD45RO, CCR7, CD25, CD127, CD95 and CD27. A purity above 98% was achieved for all sorted populations. PBMCs were isolated immediately by Lymphoprep density gradient centrifugation and stained directly without culture. To minimize batch effects, samples were stained and sorted in pairs, one healthy donor with one patient per experiment. The chain is assembled from TRBV4-1 and TRBJ2-5; tentative D gene TRBD2, with 6 bases matching. Sequencing used naive CD4+ T cells from blood. Read against the paper, the sample's cell subset or site label means: true naive CD4+ T cells. The sequence came from a man between 18 and 29 years old with type 1 diabetes. The CDR3 sequence is CASSRETSFETQYF. The nucleotide sequence reads TGCGCCAGCAGCCGCGAGACTAGTTTCGAGACCCAGTACTTC.